These 13 T cell receptor beta chains were sequenced from one sample in a study of spatial heterogeneity in lung cancer. Study observations and caveats: Mutation tallies in tumors tracked expanded intratumoral alpha and beta TCR counts.

As to time point: sample taken at primary tumor resection. No cognate antigen is known for these TCRs. TCRdb re-analysed the 5' RACE reads in MiXCR, keeping a single row per CDR3 protein. Among about 6,900 distinct CDR3 sequences listed, around 12% were seen once. This specimen consisted of lung tumor tissue, obtained at surgery. These TCRs come from a male donor with early-stage non-small cell lung cancer.

This clonotype has ten or more counts. The library was prepared for alpha chains; this beta chain is a stray read, so its frequency means little. The chain couples TRBV29-1 to TRBJ2-7; D is possibly TRBD2 (6 bases). V lost 7 bases and J 7 bases, leaving 11 bases between the germline ends. Germline V gene lookup returns CDR1 SQVTM and CDR2 ANQGSEA. The CDR3 spans 10 residues. CDR3 bases: TGCAGCGCCTCTGGAGGGGAGCAGTACTTC. It codes for CSASGGEQYF.

In the case of this clonotype: For a library built for alpha chains, this beta chain is a stray read; little rests on its size. This chain links TRBV3-1 with TRBJ2-1; no reliable D call. Germline loops: CDR1 LGHDT, CDR2 YNNKEL (reference sequence). V was cut by 4 bases and J by 4 bases, with 11 bases left in between. This CDR3 region has 14 residues. The CDR3: CASSPASKYNEQFF. DNA for the CDR3: TGTGCCAGCAGCCCCGCTTCGAAGTACAATGAGCAGTTCTTC.

This clonotype showed up many times. This beta chain was picked up by a library intended for alpha chains and is off target, so its count carries little meaning. The genes are TRBV20-1 and TRBJ1-2; no firm D call. CDR1 is DFQATT, CDR2 SNEGSKA, per germline (reference sequence). The CDR3 contains 14 residues. The V end was cut by 5 bases, the J end by 4 bases, with 17 bases between. This CDR3 is CSASRSVESYGYTF. The DNA for the CDR3 is TGCAGTGCTTCGCGTTCTGTTGAAAGCTATGGCTACACCTTC.

A word on this clonotype: This beta chain is a stray sequence in a library constructed for alpha chains; its clone size is not meaningful. The rearrangement joins TRBV28 to TRBJ2-5; D not resolved. The CDR3 loop spans 15 amino acids. From germline, CDR1 is MDHEN and CDR2 SYDVKM. The V end was cut by 3 bases, the J end by 0 bases, with 11 bases between. Here the CDR3 reads CASSFYYRDQETQYF. CDR3 in DNA: TGTGCCAGCAGTTTTTATTATCGGGACCAAGAGACCCAGTACTTC. The full variable domain, rest sourced from reference TRBV28 and TRBJ2-5, is DVKVTQSSRYLVKRTGEKVFLECVQDMDHENMFWYRQDPGLGLRLIYFSYDVKMKEKGDIPEGYSVSREKKERFSLILESASTNQTSMYLCASSFYYRDQETQYFGPGTRLLVL.

Within the sample, this clonotype is medium-sized (0.01 to 0.1%). The size of this beta chain means little, since it is a stray read in a library made for alpha chains. V gene TRBV7-9 combines with J gene TRBJ2-7; 14 bases align to TRBD2. Germline values: CDR1 SEHNR, CDR2 FQNEAQ (reference sequence). Losses at the gene ends were 5 bases for V and 7 bases for J; bases not matched to a gene: 7. The CDR3 sequence is 15 residues long. The CDR3 sequence: CASSRLAGGLNEQYF. CDR3 DNA sequence: TGTGCCAGCAGCCGACTAGCGGGAGGGCTTAATGAGCAGTACTTC. Looking up the rest from reference TRBV7-9 and TRBJ2-7 gives the full variable domain: DTGVSQNPRHKITKRGQNVTFRCDPISEHNRLYWYRQTLGQGPEFLTYFQNEAQLEKSRLLSDRFSAERPKGSFSTLEIQRTEQGDSAMYLCASSRLAGGLNEQYFGPGTRLTVT.

By proportion, this clonotype is medium-sized (0.01 to 0.1%). Within a library made for alpha chains, this beta chain is off target, and its count is uninformative. The V call is TRBV18, the J call TRBJ1-2; unclear D gene. V was cut by 0 bases and J by 6 bases, with 11 bases left in between. The CDR3 consists of 14 residues. Looked up from germline, CDR1 is KGHSH and CDR2 is LQKENI. The CDR3 sequence: CASSPPTRPNGYTF. As DNA, the CDR3 is TGTGCCAGCTCACCACCGACCAGGCCCAATGGCTACACCTTC.

This clonotype turned up a few times. This beta chain is an unintended read in a library built for alpha chains; its size means little. This sequence joins TRBV7-9 and TRBJ1-6; D unresolved. V was clipped by 2 bases and J by 5 bases, with 7 bases between them. The CDR3 has 14 amino acids. The germline gives CDR1 SEHNR, CDR2 FQNEAQ (reference sequence). The CDR3 sequence is CASSLIPDNSPLHF. DNA of the CDR3: TGTGCCAGCAGCTTAATTCCTGATAATTCACCCCTCCACTTT.

Many counts were recorded for this clonotype. A library made for alpha chains picked up this beta chain off target, so its size means little. The rearrangement uses TRBV5-6 and TRBJ1-1, with D perhaps TRBD1 (5 bases). Germline-derived CDR1 and CDR2 are SGHDT and YYEEEE. V lost 0 bases to trimming and J lost 9 bases, with 12 bases between them. The CDR3 length is 13 residues. CDR3 region: CASSLAGPSQAFF. CDR3 bases: TGTGCCAGCAGCTTGGCGGGACCCAGCCAAGCTTTCTTT.

This clonotype is medium-sized by share. This beta chain is an unintended read in a library built for alpha chains; its size means little. The chain has TRBV20-1 and TRBJ1-1; a weak D match, TRBD1 (5 bases). CDR3 length: 15 residues. V was trimmed by 1 base and J by 8 bases, leaving 20 bases between them. Germline V CDR1 and CDR2: DFQATT, SNEGSKA (reference sequence). In nucleotides, the CDR3 is TGCAGTGCTAGAGGGGGCAGGATAATTTCAGGGGAAGCTTTCTTT. Protein: CSARGGRIISGEAFF.

A note on this clonotype: This beta chain is an off-target read within a library intended for alpha chains, so its frequency means little. The J gene is TRBJ1-4, the V gene TRBV12-3 or TRBV12-4; 7 nucleotides agree with TRBD1. With V trimmed by 6 bases and J by 3 bases, 4 bases remained unmatched. CDR3 size: 14 residues. The CDR3 protein is CASSLGQPNEKLFF. The CDR3 bases are TGTGCCAGCAGCCTGGGACAGCCTAATGAAAAACTGTTTTTT.

This clonotype occurred many times. Because this beta chain is a stray read in a library intended to capture alpha chains, its abundance should not be given much weight. The chain is built from TRBV29-1 and TRBJ2-5; 7 nucleotides align to TRBD1. V lost 2 bases, J lost 5 bases, and 5 bases stayed unmatched. This CDR3 is built from 13 residues. From germline, CDR1 is SQVTM and CDR2 ANQGSEA. The CDR3, as DNA: TGCAGCGTTGAAACTGACAGGGAGGAGACCCAGTACTTC. Translated: CSVETDREETQYF.

On this clonotype: This beta chain lies outside the target of a library built for alpha chains; its clone size means little. The rearrangement uses TRBV27 and TRBJ2-1; 12 bases line up with TRBD2. The ends lost 0 bases at V and 3 bases at J; junction bases unmatched: 12. This CDR3 is built from 20 residues. Germline V gene lookup returns CDR1 MNHEY and CDR2 SMNVEV (reference sequence). This CDR3 is CASSLSSSGRALTFYNEQFF. CDR3 nucleotides: TGTGCCAGCAGTTTATCGTCTAGCGGGAGGGCCCTTACCTTCTACAATGAGCAGTTCTTC.

This clonotype ranks as large (0.1 to 1%). As an off-target read in a library built for alpha chains, this beta chain has a frequency of little significance. The chain has TRBV14 and TRBJ2-5; the D gene is possibly TRBD2 (6 bases). The germline gives CDR1 SGHDN, CDR2 FVKESK. The CDR3 covers 16 residues. With 2 bases removed from V and 4 bases from J, the gap between germline ends came to 17 bases. In nucleotides, the CDR3 is TGTGCCAGCAGCCAAAGAGGAGGGCCCTCGGGAGAGACCCAGTACTTC. Protein: CASSQRGGPSGETQYF.